This TCR beta chain was found in a study of T cells in Graves' hyperthyroidism and ophthalmopathy. Study results and limitations: Most clonotypes expanded in thyroid above 0.001 were likewise present in blood. In validation, the model predicted ophthalmopathy. These predictions came a median roughly 6.5 months before onset.

Comments on this clonotype: What it binds is unknown.

Amplification of TCR beta CDR3 regions was performed using RNA transcripts as template. The HTBI primer set served for first-round RT-PCR of the TCR CDR3. TCRdb reanalysed the multiplex PCR reads using MiXCR and keeps one entry per CDR3 protein. Of 500,000 to 550,000 distinct CDR3 sequences listed, about a fifth are singletons. Diagnostic decisions used clinical symptoms, serum thyroxine and TRAb, thyroid ultrasound and orbital computed tomography. The PBMCs were sourced from fresh peripheral blood (less than 11 ml). The TCR comes from a man younger than 35 with Graves' hyperthyroidism. Sequencing input: blood.

CDR3 nucleotides: TGTGCCAGCAGCTTAGCCGGGGGGCCGAATCAGCCCCAGCATTTT. Its protein product is CASSLAGGPNQPQHF. The chain carries TRBV7-2 and TRBJ1-5; possible D gene TRBD1, 6 bases. The V gene's germline CDR1 is SGHTA and CDR2 FQGNSA. The germline V and J ends were trimmed by 0 bases and 4 bases, with 10 bases remaining between them. The CDR3 is made up of 15 amino acids.